The rows below give T cell receptor beta chains drawn from one sample of a study of OX40 agonist ivuxolimab in advanced cancers. Clones were read by immunoSEQ multiplex PCR, and TCRdb kept only the in-frame ones, dropping some. The sample yields tens of thousands of clones, around 90% seen once. This material consisted of CD4+ or CD8+ T cells sorted from blood, taken in a trial of the OX40 agonist ivuxolimab. The receptors stem from an adult with an advanced solid tumor such as melanoma, head and neck, liver or kidney cancer. CDR3s include the opening cysteine and the closing phenylalanine or tryptophan. The order of the fields is J gene, D gene, clone size, V gene, CDR3 protein, CDR3 DNA. D genes are given only for firm matches. Clone size is shown for a subset of rows, as once, few, many or a class of expanded clone.

j_call: TRBJ1-1; d_call: NA; clone_size: few; v_call: TRBV7-9; cdr3_aa: CASSLTNEAFF; cdr3_nt: TGTGCCAGCAGCCTAACGAATGAAGCTTTCTTT
j_call: TRBJ1-1; d_call: NA; clone_size: NA; v_call: TRBV4-1; cdr3_aa: CASSQDPGLNTEAFF; cdr3_nt: TGCGCCAGCAGCCAAGACCCAGGGTTGAACACTGAAGCTTTCTTT
j_call: TRBJ2-3; d_call: TRBD2; clone_size: NA; v_call: TRBV9; cdr3_aa: CASSGMSGVSTDTQYF; cdr3_nt: TGTGCCAGCAGCGGGATGAGCGGGGTAAGCACAGATACGCAGTATTTT
j_call: TRBJ1-5; d_call: TRBD1; clone_size: NA; v_call: TRBV6-5; cdr3_aa: CASSQTGGQPQHF; cdr3_nt: TGTGCCAGCAGTCAGACAGGGGGTCAGCCCCAGCATTTT
j_call: TRBJ2-3; d_call: TRBD2; clone_size: NA; v_call: TRBV27; cdr3_aa: CASSSPNMAGGFSDTQYF; cdr3_nt: TGTGCCAGCAGTTCCCCCAATATGGCGGGGGGTTTTTCAGATACGCAGTATTTT
j_call: TRBJ1-3; d_call: NA; clone_size: NA; v_call: TRBV4-3; cdr3_aa: CASSQDVRGNTIYF; cdr3_nt: TGCGCCAGCAGCCAAGATGTGCGGGGGAACACCATATATTTT
j_call: TRBJ1-2; d_call: NA; clone_size: NA; v_call: TRBV25-1; cdr3_aa: CASSVWDREHTF; cdr3_nt: TGTGCCAGCAGTGTATGGGACCGAGAACACACCTTC
j_call: TRBJ2-1; d_call: NA; clone_size: NA; v_call: TRBV5-6; cdr3_aa: CASSLLVPDFRYNEQFF; cdr3_nt: TGTGCCAGCAGCTTGTTAGTTCCAGACTTCCGATACAATGAGCAGTTCTTC
j_call: TRBJ1-1; d_call: NA; clone_size: NA; v_call: TRBV4-1; cdr3_aa: CASSARTTMNTEAFF; cdr3_nt: TGCGCCAGCAGCGCTCGGACAACGATGAACACTGAAGCTTTCTTT
j_call: TRBJ2-2; d_call: TRBD1; clone_size: NA; v_call: TRBV6-5; cdr3_aa: CASSYQTGDGELFF; cdr3_nt: TGTGCCAGCAGTTACCAGACAGGGGACGGGGAGCTGTTTTTT
j_call: TRBJ1-4; d_call: TRBD1; clone_size: NA; v_call: TRBV4-1; cdr3_aa: CASSLGQVEKLFF; cdr3_nt: TGCGCCAGCAGCCTCGGACAGGTTGAAAAACTGTTTTTT
j_call: TRBJ2-3; d_call: NA; clone_size: NA; v_call: TRBV5-4; cdr3_aa: CASSLAITDTQYF; cdr3_nt: TGTGCCAGCAGCTTGGCCATCACAGATACGCAGTATTTT
j_call: TRBJ2-1; d_call: TRBD2; clone_size: NA; v_call: TRBV4-1; cdr3_aa: CASSQSQGLAVEQFF; cdr3_nt: TGCGCCAGCAGCCAATCCCAGGGACTAGCGGTTGAGCAGTTCTTC
j_call: TRBJ2-1; d_call: TRBD2; clone_size: NA; v_call: TRBV10-3; cdr3_aa: CAISESLAGSSYNEQFF; cdr3_nt: TGTGCCATCAGTGAGTCGTTAGCGGGGAGCTCCTACAATGAGCAGTTCTTC
j_call: TRBJ2-3; d_call: NA; clone_size: NA; v_call: TRBV14; cdr3_aa: CASSPLNTDTQYF; cdr3_nt: TGTGCCAGCAGCCCGCTTAACACAGATACGCAGTATTTT
j_call: TRBJ1-5; d_call: TRBD1; clone_size: NA; v_call: TRBV30; cdr3_aa: CAWSFDRGQPQHF; cdr3_nt: TGTGCCTGGAGCTTCGACAGGGGTCAGCCCCAGCATTTT
j_call: TRBJ1-4; d_call: NA; clone_size: NA; v_call: TRBV9; cdr3_aa: CASSVEGGAYEKLFF; cdr3_nt: TGTGCCAGCAGCGTAGAAGGAGGGGCGTATGAAAAACTGTTTTTT
j_call: TRBJ2-4; d_call: TRBD1; clone_size: NA; v_call: TRBV2; cdr3_aa: CASRGHRGDGIQYF; cdr3_nt: TGTGCCAGCAGGGGTCACAGGGGAGATGGCATTCAGTACTTC